Given below is one T cell receptor (beta chain) in context. This entry comes from a study of breast tumors, draining lymph nodes, adjacent tissues. TCRdb independently ran MiXCR on the multiplex PCR reads; one entry per CDR3 protein. The sample has 85,000 to 120,000 distinct CDR3 sequences, about 31% seen once. The lymph nodes were axillary draining lymph nodes from breast cancer patients. Germline loops: CDR1 DFQATT, CDR2 SNEGSKA (reference sequence). V was cut by 3 bases and J by 1 base, with 15 bases left in between. The CDR3 extends over 15 amino acids. Material for sequencing was axillary lymph node tissue. This clonotype originated in a female donor with breast cancer. Some clones in this sample may be carry-over from other donors' samples. The chain carries TRBV20-1 and TRBJ1-1; no definite D call. The CDR3 sequence is CSASPPSGSNTEAFF. CDR3 DNA: TGCAGTGCTAGCCCCCCTAGCGGCTCGAACACTGAAGCTTTCTTT.